Each of the 6 T cell receptor beta chains below was sequenced from the same sample in a study of blood T cell repertoires in COVID-19 (dated by TCRdb to 2020 to 2021). To prepare the library, the immunoSEQ multiplex PCR assay was applied. TCRdb holds this immuneACCESS table with in-frame rearrangements only. Some clones are missing; in checked studies, unresolved V genes explain under half, and the rest has no known cause. This sample is represented by 180,000 or so clones; around 86% of them were singletons. The ten largest clones represent about 0.95% of the sample. Material: peripheral blood. Source of these receptors: a man aged 18 to 35 with acute or convalescent COVID-19.

The chain links TRBV2 to TRBJ2-3; 10 positions match TRBD2. There are 19 residues in the CDR3. V shed 2 bases, J shed 2 bases, and the junction held 13 bases outside the gene matches. CDR1 and CDR2 from the germline V gene are SNHLY and FYNNEI. The CDR3 region has the DNA TGTGCCAGCAGTGAATCGGCTAGCGGGGGCCCCTTTTTCACAGATACGCAGTATTTT. It is translated as CASSESASGGPFFTDTQYF.

The chain recombines TRBV30 with TRBJ2-5, with a tentative D call TRBD2 (6 bases). Per the germline V gene, CDR1 is GTSNPN and CDR2 is SVGIG (reference sequence). V lost 4 bases and J lost 0, with 21 bases in between. The CDR3 runs 17 residues. The CDR3 DNA reads as TGTGCCTGGATTGCGAACTATCGGGAGCTGAACCAAGAGACCCAGTACTTC. Translation: CAWIANYRELNQETQYF.

Only a few counts were recorded for this clone. The chain recombines TRBV5-4 with TRBJ1-2; 9 nucleotides agree with TRBD1. The V gene's germline CDR1 is SGHNT and CDR2 YYREEE (reference sequence). The CDR3 is made up of 14 amino acids. With 2 bases clipped from V and 4 bases from J, the junction kept 3 bases outside the gene matches. Here the CDR3 reads CASSLGDRVYGYTF. CDR3 coding DNA: TGTGCCAGCAGCTTAGGGGACAGGGTCTATGGCTACACCTTC.

This chain uses TRBV6-1 with TRBJ2-2; D is possibly TRBD1 (5 bases). This CDR3 spans 14 amino acids. Deletions cut 5 bases from V and 5 bases from J, with 12 bases between. From germline, CDR1 is MNHNS and CDR2 SASEGT. CDR3 in DNA: TGTGCCAGCAGTAGCCCGACAGTGACCGGGGAGCTGTTTTTT. As protein: CASSSPTVTGELFF.

This clone was seen a handful of times. The chain combines TRBV23-1 with TRBJ1-2; possible D gene TRBD1, 5 bases. TRBV23-1 is assigned to the ORF class and has an uncertain function. The CDR3 covers 17 residues. The V gene lost 6 bases and the J gene lost 2 bases, with 22 bases spanning the gap. The CDR3 sequence: CASSPQRGSQINYGYTF. The CDR3 DNA reads as TGCGCCAGCAGCCCCCAGCGGGGCAGCCAAATAAACTATGGCTACACCTTC.

The count of this clone is one. The gene calls are TRBV19 and TRBJ1-1, with D possibly TRBD1 on 5 matching bases. V was clipped by 4 bases and J by 10 bases, with 10 bases between them. This CDR3 spans 11 amino acids. Germline V gene data show CDR1 as LNHDA and CDR2 as SQIVND (reference sequence). CDR3 nucleotides: TGTGCCAGTAGTACAGGGTTCGCAGCTTTCTTT. Translation: CASSTGFAAFF.